This TCR beta chain was profiled in a study of cytomegalovirus exposure and HLA in healthy donors. It was with 60 Vbeta and 13 Jbeta primers that the PCR ran. Here immunoSEQ multiplex PCR was the method, and the copy in TCRdb shows in-frame clones only, minus some. The repertoire holds about 160,000 clones, with about 82% as singletons. This clone was seen once. Deletions cut 4 bases from V and 8 bases from J, with 9 bases between. Germline CDR1 reads SGDLS; CDR2 reads YYNGEE. The CDR3 has 12 residues. The sequence was obtained from a woman aged 25 to 39 in good health and CMV-seropositive. Material for sequencing was PBMCs. V usage is TRBV9 and J usage is TRBJ1-4, with a possible D match to TRBD1 (5 bases). The CDR3 DNA is TGTGCCAGCAGCCCCGGGGGGGAAAAACTGTTTTTT. Protein sequence: CASSPGGEKLFF. Supplemented by reference TRBV9 and TRBJ1-4, the full variable domain reads DSGVTQTPKHLITATGQRVTLRCSPRSGDLSVYWYQQSLDQGLQFLIQYYNGEERAKGNILERFSAQQFPDLHSELNLSSLELGDSALYFCASSPGGEKLFFGSGTQLSVL.